These 19 T cell receptor beta chains were all obtained from the same sample, sequenced in a study of Graves' ophthalmopathy and Graves' hyperthyroidism. RNA transcripts were the source from which TCR beta CDR3 regions were amplified. RT-PCR with HTBI primers came first, then second-round multiplex PCR. TCRdb called the multiplex PCR reads again in MiXCR, with one record for every CDR3 protein. This table has around 1.1 million distinct CDR3 sequences, less than 45% appearing once. Sequencing was done on a sample of peripheral blood or thyroid tissue (not recorded which). The receptors stem from an adult man with Graves' hyperthyroidism.

The chain joins TRBV5-6 to TRBJ2-7; tentatively, D is TRBD1 (5 bases). V was cut by 4 bases and J by 0 bases, with 14 bases left in between. Germline V gene data show CDR1 as SGHDT and CDR2 as YYEEEE. The CDR3 spans 15 residues. This CDR3 reads CASSPAPQGSYEQYF. The CDR3 DNA is TGTGCCAGCAGCCCGGCTCCCCAGGGCTCCTACGAGCAGTACTTC.

This clonotype was seen at least ten times. The rearrangement uses TRBV10-3 and TRBJ2-7; tentative D call: TRBD1 (5 bases). Germline V lookup: CDR1 ENHRY, CDR2 SYGVKD. The CDR3 sequence is 13 residues long. The ends were cut back, 4 bases at V and 7 bases at J, with 14 bases in the middle. CDR3 amino acids: CAISGEGAGEQYF. The CDR3 coding sequence is TGTGCCATCAGTGGGGAAGGGGCCGGGGAGCAGTACTTC.

This clonotype was found a few times. This chain uses TRBV20-1 with TRBJ2-5, with TRBD1 matching 10 bases. The CDR3 consists of 14 residues. The V segment lost 4 bases and the J segment 5 bases; nucleotides outside the gene matches: 7. Per germline, CDR1 DFQATT and CDR2 SNEGSKA (reference sequence). The CDR3 loop reads CSATTGGNRETQYF. The CDR3 region has the DNA TGCAGTGCTACGACAGGGGGCAATCGGGAGACCCAGTACTTC.

The table lists this clonotype with many counts. The CDR3 nucleotides read TGCGCCAGCAGCGGAGCCGGGACAGCTATGAACACCGGGGAGCTGTTTTTT. Translating gives CASSGAGTAMNTGELFF. V is TRBV5-1 and J is TRBJ2-2, with TRBD1 matching 7 bases. Losses at the gene ends were 4 bases for V and 1 base for J; bases not matched to a gene: 10. Germline assignment: CDR1 SGHRS and CDR2 YFSETQ. This CDR3 is built from 17 residues.

The genes are TRBV7-9 and TRBJ2-3; 10 bases fit TRBD1. Germline V gene lookup returns CDR1 SEHNR and CDR2 FQNEAQ (reference sequence). Trimming took 5 bases from V and 0 from J; bases not matched to a gene: 2. The CDR3 covers 15 residues. CDR3 sequence (DNA): TGTGCCAGCAGCCGACAGGGGGCGAGCACAGATACGCAGTATTTT. Protein: CASSRQGASTDTQYF.

Worth noting for this clonotype: A much larger clone sits a single nucleotide away, making a read error possible. The chain recombines TRBV10-3 with TRBJ2-7; a weak D match, TRBD2 (6 bases). Germline CDR1 ENHRY, CDR2 SYGVKD. The CDR3 has 15 amino acids. The CDR3 sequence is CASSDEAGWAYEQYF. The CDR3 region has the DNA TGTGCCAGCAGTGACGAGGCGGGATGGGCCTACGAGCAGTACTTC.

The V gene is TRBV25-1, the J gene TRBJ2-7, with D possibly TRBD1 on 6 matching bases. V was trimmed by 5 bases and J by 5 bases, leaving 16 bases between them. There are 14 residues in the CDR3. Germline values: CDR1 MGHDK, CDR2 SYGVNS. CDR3 residues: CASSLSPGVNEQYF. The CDR3 nucleotides are TGTGCCAGCAGTTTATCTCCAGGGGTGAACGAGCAGTACTTC.

The chain has TRBV7-9 and TRBJ2-5, with 9 bases lining up with TRBD1. This CDR3 region has 14 residues. Germline V gene sequence: CDR1 SEHNR, CDR2 FQNEAQ (reference sequence). J gave up 7 bases and V 7 bases, and 10 bases lay outside the gene matches. The CDR3 DNA is TGTGCCAGCACCTCCGGACAGGGGAGCGGGACCCAGTACTTC. As protein: CASTSGQGSGTQYF.

This clonotype was seen a handful of times. This rearrangement joins TRBV7-2 to TRBJ2-7; 8 bases align to TRBD1. The V gene end was trimmed by 5 bases and the J gene end by 4 bases; junction bases not matched to a gene: 10. The CDR3 contains 15 residues. The germline gives CDR1 SGHTA, CDR2 FQGNSA. DNA of the CDR3: TGTGCCAGCAGCCCACAAGGACAGGGTCGTTACGAGCAGTACTTC. Its protein product is CASSPQGQGRYEQYF. The variable domain in full, with the rest retrieved from reference TRBV7-2 and TRBJ2-7, is GAGVSQSPSNKVTEKGKDVELRCDPISGHTALYWYRQSLGQGLEFLIYFQGNSAPDKSGLPSDRFSAERTGGSVSTLTIQRTQQEDSAVYLCASSPQGQGRYEQYFGPGTRLTVT.

About this clonotype: This could be a read error, since a much larger clone is one nucleotide away. The chain combines TRBV27 with TRBJ1-1; D unresolved. The CDR3 is made up of 13 amino acids. The V and J ends lost 2 bases and 1 base respectively, with 5 bases between them. Germline V gives CDR1 MNHEY, CDR2 SMNVEV (reference sequence). The CDR3 sequence: CASSLQWNTEAFF. DNA for the CDR3: TGTGCCAGCAGTTTACAATGGAACACTGAAGCTTTCTTT.

Concerning this clonotype: Since a much larger clone is just one base distant, this may be a read error. The rearrangement joins TRBV5-6 to TRBJ1-5; no reliable D call. Trimming took off 1 base at V and 7 bases at J, with 12 bases between the two ends. CDR3 size: 14 residues. CDR1 is SGHDT and CDR2 is YYEEEE in the germline V gene. CDR3 sequence: CASSLRGVGQPQHF. The CDR3 DNA is TGTGCCAGCAGCTTGCGGGGAGTAGGGCAGCCCCAGCATTTT.

This clonotype came up a few times. This chain connects TRBV6-5 to TRBJ1-5; 11 bases are shared with TRBD1. The germline gives CDR1 MNHEY, CDR2 SVGAGI. V gave up 6 bases and J gave up 9 bases; unmatched junction bases: 10. This CDR3 contains 15 residues. The CDR3 DNA reads as TGTGCCAGCAGCACCGGGACAGGGGGATTGGGGCCCCAGCATTTT. Amino acid sequence: CASSTGTGGLGPQHF.

The chain links TRBV2 to TRBJ2-7; 9 bases agree with TRBD1. The germline CDR1 and CDR2 sequences are SNHLY and FYNNEI. The CDR3 has 13 residues. Unmatched junction bases numbered 4, after V lost 6 bases and J lost 4 bases. CDR3 sequence (DNA): TGTGCCAGCAGAACAGGGGGCTTATACGAGCAGTACTTC. Amino acids: CASRTGGLYEQYF. The full variable domain, its missing parts supplied by reference TRBV2 and TRBJ2-7, is EPEVTQTPSHQVTQMGQEVILRCVPISNHLYFYWYRQILGQKVEFLVSFYNNEISEKSEIFDDQFSVERPDGSNFTLKIRSTKLEDSAMYFCASRTGGLYEQYFGPGTRLTVT.

The chain employs TRBV7-6 and TRBJ2-7; 9 positions match TRBD1. In germline, CDR1 is SGHVS, CDR2 FNYEAQ. The CDR3 runs 13 residues. The CDR3 DNA reads as TGTGCTGGAGAACACAGGGGGCTCTACGAGCAGTACTTC. Translation: CAGEHRGLYEQYF.

V is TRBV11-2 and J is TRBJ1-1; tentatively, D is TRBD1 (5 bases). The germline V gene encodes CDR1 SGHAT and CDR2 FQNNGV. Trimming cost V 4 bases and J 8 bases, with 11 bases left between them. The CDR3 contains 12 residues. The CDR3 reads CASSSLDREAFF. DNA for the CDR3: TGTGCCAGCAGCTCCCTCGACAGAGAAGCTTTCTTT.

In its sample, this clonotype was seen many times. The chain employs TRBV15 and TRBJ1-1; D not certain. The CDR3 sequence is 15 residues long. V shed 0 bases and J shed 2 bases, with 10 bases lying between them. Germline assignment: CDR1 LNHNV and CDR2 YYDKDF (reference sequence). The CDR3 loop reads CATSRDRGLNTEAFF. The CDR3 DNA follows: TGTGCCACCAGCAGAGACCGAGGACTTAACACTGAAGCTTTCTTT.

V and J are TRBV29-1 and TRBJ1-1; 8 bases line up with TRBD1. There are 11 residues in the CDR3. After removal of 8 bases from V and 4 bases from J, the junction contained 3 bases not matched to a gene. Germline values: CDR1 SQVTM, CDR2 ANQGSEA. The CDR3 DNA sequence: TGCAGCTGGACAGGGAGCACTGAAGCTTTCTTT. Protein product: CSWTGSTEAFF.

This clonotype was seen many times. This chain joins TRBV7-9 and TRBJ2-7; 7 bases map to TRBD1. The CDR3 spans 14 residues. After removal of 9 bases from V and 0 bases from J, the junction contained 8 bases not matched to a gene. Germline values: CDR1 SEHNR, CDR2 FQNEAQ (reference sequence). This CDR3 reads CASSRDSVSYEQYF. The CDR3 region has the DNA TGTGCCAGTTCCCGGGACAGCGTCTCCTACGAGCAGTACTTC.

This clonotype occurred many times. The gene calls are TRBV7-8 and TRBJ1-1; possibly TRBD1 for D (5 bases). The V gene's germline CDR1 is SGHVS and CDR2 FQNEAQ. Trimming removed 0 bases at V and 0 bases at J, with 8 bases between. The CDR3 consists of 15 residues. CDR3 sequence (DNA): TGTGCCAGCAGCTTAGCGCAGGGATTGAACACTGAAGCTTTCTTT. Protein sequence: CASSLAQGLNTEAFF. The entire variable domain, with the rest obtained from reference TRBV7-8 and TRBJ1-1, is as follows: GAGVSQSPRYKVAKRGQDVALRCDPISGHVSLFWYQQALGQGPEFLTYFQNEAQLDKSGLPSDRFFAERPEGSVSTLKIQRTQQEDSAVYLCASSLAQGLNTEAFFGQGTRLTVV.